What follows are 6 T cell receptor beta chains derived from one specimen sequenced in a study of CD8 T cells in ankylosing spondylitis. TCRdb passed the 5' RACE reads through MiXCR, listing each CDR3 protein once. The data show around 9,100 distinct CDR3 sequences, around 6% seen once. The sequenced sample consisted of blood, either unsorted or a sorted T cell fraction (not recorded which). The receptors come from a female donor with ankylosing spondylitis or in good health (not recorded which).

This clonotype has at least ten counts. The gene calls are TRBV9 and TRBJ2-7; 8 bases align to TRBD2. The CDR3 totals 14 residues. V lost 0 bases and J lost 4; bases outside the gene matches: 3. The germline gives CDR1 SGDLS, CDR2 YYNGEE. CDR3 in DNA: TGTGCCAGCAGCGTAGCGGGAGGGCCTTACGAGCAGTACTTC. Protein: CASSVAGGPYEQYF.

This chain uses TRBV9 with TRBJ2-3; 7 bases are shared with TRBD1. The CDR3 spans 16 residues. Germline V gene lookup returns CDR1 SGDLS and CDR2 YYNGEE. The J segment lost 4 bases and the V segment lost 2 bases, leaving 10 bases of the junction unmatched. Here the CDR3 DNA reads TGTGCCAGCAGCGTGCGTAGGGACAGTGCATCAGATACGCAGTATTTT. It specifies CASSVRRDSASDTQYF.

This clonotype appeared a few times. J is TRBJ2-5 and V is TRBV9; D unresolved. V gave up 2 bases and J gave up 1 base, with 12 bases separating them. Per germline, CDR1 SGDLS and CDR2 YYNGEE. The CDR3 sequence is 15 residues long. The chain's CDR3 is CASSVSDAVQETQYF. The CDR3 DNA sequence: TGTGCCAGCAGCGTCTCGGACGCCGTCCAAGAGACCCAGTACTTC.

This clonotype was seen only a few times. The genes are TRBV9 and TRBJ1-1; 7 bases map to TRBD1. The CDR3 runs 14 residues. The V gene end was trimmed by 4 bases and the J gene end by 2 bases; junction bases not matched to a gene: 5. Germline values: CDR1 SGDLS, CDR2 YYNGEE. CDR3 sequence reads: CASSQDRLNTEAFF. The DNA for the CDR3 is TGTGCCAGCAGCCAGGACAGGCTCAACACTGAAGCTTTCTTT. Variable domain in full (rest from reference TRBV9 and TRBJ1-1): DSGVTQTPKHLITATGQRVTLRCSPRSGDLSVYWYQQSLDQGLQFLIQYYNGEERAKGNILERFSAQQFPDLHSELNLSSLELGDSALYFCASSQDRLNTEAFFGQGTRLTVV.

This clonotype counts as medium-sized (0.01 to 0.1%). The rearrangement uses TRBV9 and TRBJ1-1, with D perhaps matching TRBD1 (5 bases). This CDR3 comprises 15 residues. Trimming shortened V by 4 bases and J by 7 bases, and 20 bases separated the two germline ends. CDR1 SGDLS and CDR2 YYNGEE come from the germline V gene. Written as DNA, the CDR3 is TGTGCCAGCAGCTCTCTTACAGGTCTAGCCATTGAAGCTTTCTTT. Protein sequence: CASSSLTGLAIEAFF. The variable domain in full, completed from reference TRBV9 and TRBJ1-1, reads DSGVTQTPKHLITATGQRVTLRCSPRSGDLSVYWYQQSLDQGLQFLIQYYNGEERAKGNILERFSAQQFPDLHSELNLSSLELGDSALYFCASSSLTGLAIEAFFGQGTRLTVV.

This clonotype is classed as medium-sized. The gene calls are TRBV9 and TRBJ1-3; tentative D call: TRBD1 (5 bases). The CDR3 extends over 15 amino acids. Germline V CDR1 and CDR2: SGDLS, YYNGEE. V was clipped by 0 bases and J by 2 bases, with 9 bases between them. CDR3 residues: CASSVEGDPGNTIYF. CDR3 sequence (DNA): TGTGCCAGCAGCGTAGAAGGGGACCCTGGAAACACCATATATTTT. Full variable domain (remainder filled in from reference TRBV9 and TRBJ1-3): DSGVTQTPKHLITATGQRVTLRCSPRSGDLSVYWYQQSLDQGLQFLIQYYNGEERAKGNILERFSAQQFPDLHSELNLSSLELGDSALYFCASSVEGDPGNTIYFGEGSWLTVV.